This T cell receptor (beta chain) was profiled in a study of OX40 agonist ivuxolimab in advanced cancers. Overall study context: The patients got ivuxolimab, which is an agonistic anti-OX40 (CD134) antibody. A history of anti-PD-1, anti-PD-L1 or anti-CTLA-4 therapy was acceptable, and 40% had some.

Study-wide results and caveats: CD8+ T cells showed, on average, more clonal expansion than CD4+ cells. At doses 0.1 to 3.0 mg/kg, CD4+ and CD8+ clones expanded.

CDR1 is SGHVS, CDR2 FNYEAQ, per germline. Trimming cost V 5 bases and J 3 bases, with 10 bases left between them. The CDR3 contains 14 residues. For this clone: Its antigen is still unknown.

TCRdb's table, derived via immunoSEQ multiplex PCR, lists solely in-frame clones and lacks some. The sample consists of about 32,000 clones, 80% to 90% of them appearing once. This sequence joins TRBV7-6 and TRBJ1-4; D is undetermined. The sample was CD4+ or CD8+ T cells sorted from blood, taken in a trial of the OX40 agonist ivuxolimab. This sequence was found in an adult with an advanced solid tumor such as melanoma, head and neck, liver or kidney cancer. The CDR3 nucleotides are TGTGCCAGCAGCCCTTTGTCCGCTAATGAAAAACTGTTTTTT. Its protein is CASSPLSANEKLFF.